Sequencing of this TCR beta chain was carried out in a study of blood T cell repertoires in COVID-19. Overall study: The analysed material was cDNA or gDNA that came from T cells, B-cell-depleted T cells, or PBMCs.

The repertoire was sequenced with immunoSEQ multiplex PCR; TCRdb's copy has only in-frame clones and lacks some. The repertoire consists of 89,000 or so clones, with approximately 81% occurring once and the leading ten covering around 39%. The germline V gene encodes CDR1 MNHNS and CDR2 SASEGT. The CDR3 totals 15 residues. V lost 2 bases and J lost 1; bases outside the gene matches: 5. The chain carries TRBV6-1 and TRBJ2-7; TRBD1 matches 7 bases. The clonotype originates from an elderly man with acute or convalescent COVID-19. The sample taken for sequencing was peripheral blood. For the CDR3, the DNA is TGTGCCAGCAGTGAATCTGGCAGGGGGTCCTACGAGCAGTACTTC. Translating it yields CASSESGRGSYEQYF.